This T cell receptor (beta chain) was identified in a study of breast tumors, draining lymph nodes, adjacent tissues (dated by TCRdb to the mid-2010s). Notes on the research overall: Breast cancer patients provided tumor, adjacent nontumor tissue and axillary lymph nodes, and the study compared the TCR beta repertoires across these three sources. The study aimed to assess the relationships and possible T-cell exchange between tumor, surrounding tissue and draining lymph node repertoires in human breast cancer.

CDR1 and CDR2 were assigned from the germline V gene (reference sequence) as SGHNT and YYREEE. The junction shows trimming of 0 bases on V and 7 bases on J, and the gene matches do not reach 25 bases of it. The CDR3 sequence holds 22 residues, the cysteine and phenylalanine included. The kept DNA is CDR3 alone, 66 bases in frame from the first base. The full study reports these points: The data were judged consistent with most tumor T cells deriving from the lymph node and then expanding within tumor tissue. In luminal-like breast cancer, tumor and nontumor tissue repertoires resembled each other significantly more than in basal-like breast cancer. The conclusion that tumor T cells originate in lymph nodes was presented as consistent with a hypothesis rather than as directly demonstrated. Tumors showed preferential V and J gene usage, and their T-cell repertoire diversity fell below that of lymph nodes yet above that of nontumor tissue.

Lymph node samples were obtained from the axillary draining lymph nodes of breast cancer patients. TCRdb records Illumina HiSeq 2000 as the sequencer. TCR beta chain libraries were generated by multiplex PCR amplification. The amplified TCR beta chain products were analyzed by high-throughput sequencing. Using fastp trimming at Q25 and MiXCR clonotype assembly, TCRdb reanalyzed the public sequencing data and kept in-frame beta chains. Rows matching on CDR3 protein sequence are summarized as one entry with the most common DNA and genes. The sample contains some 150,000 distinct CDR3 sequences, around 35% of them found a single time. Of the sample, around 4% falls within the top ten clones. This clonotype has ten or more counts. Its antigen specificity is not known. Per-base qualities were not stored, and no clone one base away is much larger.

The source material was axillary lymph node tissue. The chain uses TRBV5-4 and TRBJ2-7, with 13 middle bases fitting TRBD2. The TCR originated in a female donor with breast cancer. Some clones in this sample may be carry-over from other donors' samples. The encoded CDR3 is CASSLEGTSGIHPLWPKGEQYF. The DNA is TGTGCCAGCAGCTTGGAAGGGACTAGCGGGATCCACCCCCTTTGGCCGAAGGGGGAGCAGTACTTC.